Shown below are 13 T cell receptor beta chains from a single sample sequenced in a study of OX40 agonist ivuxolimab in advanced cancers. Using immunoSEQ multiplex PCR, the repertoire was profiled, and TCRdb retains in-frame clones only, with some absent. The repertoire holds 65,000 to 80,000 clones, with roughly 84% as singletons. This specimen was CD4+ or CD8+ T cells sorted from blood, taken in a trial of the OX40 agonist ivuxolimab. These receptors came from an adult with an advanced solid tumor such as melanoma, head and neck, liver or kidney cancer.

The rearrangement joins TRBV2 to TRBJ1-6; 8 nucleotides match TRBD1. Germline assignment: CDR1 SNHLY and CDR2 FYNNEI. The trim removed 7 bases at V and 9 bases at J, leaving 5 bases unmatched. This CDR3 contains 13 residues. CDR3 nucleotide sequence: TGTGCCAGCAATGGACAGGGAGGTTCACCCCTCCACTTT. Protein product: CASNGQGGSPLHF.

This clone was detected only a few times. The rearrangement links TRBV19 to TRBJ1-1; D uncertain. The V gene lost 7 bases and the J gene lost 7 bases, with 13 bases spanning the gap. The CDR3 covers 12 residues. Germline V CDR1 and CDR2: LNHDA, SQIVND (reference sequence). CDR3 nucleotides: TGTGCCAGTACCATTGGGTACAGTGAAGCTTTCTTT. Its protein product is CASTIGYSEAFF.

The rearrangement links TRBV5-6 to TRBJ2-5; 11 nucleotides agree with TRBD2. V gave up 5 bases and J gave up 7 bases; unmatched junction bases: 7. This CDR3 has 14 residues. CDR1 is SGHDT, CDR2 YYEEEE, per germline. CDR3 bases: TGTGCCAGCAGTTTTAGCGGGGGGGCCGGGACCCAGTACTTC. Its protein is CASSFSGGAGTQYF.

This chain uses TRBV11-1 with TRBJ2-7; TRBD1 matches at 11 bases. The germline gives CDR1 SGHAT, CDR2 FQDESV (reference sequence). Trimming cost V 5 bases and J 5 bases; bases outside gene matches: 8. The CDR3 length is 15 residues. The CDR3 is CASSHRDRGSHEQYF. For the CDR3, the DNA is TGTGCCAGCAGCCACCGGGACAGGGGGTCCCACGAGCAGTACTTC.

The rearrangement uses TRBV7-9 and TRBJ2-7, with D perhaps matching TRBD1 or TRBD2 (5 bases each). Germline loops: CDR1 SEHNR, CDR2 FQNEAQ (reference sequence). The CDR3 consists of 16 residues. V was clipped by 5 bases and J by 1 base, with 18 bases between them. CDR3 sequence: CASSPLRAGQSYEQYF. The CDR3 DNA follows: TGTGCCAGCAGCCCCTTGAGGGCAGGGCAGTCCTACGAGCAGTACTTC.

The V call is TRBV6-5, the J call TRBJ1-6; D not resolved. The germline CDR1 and CDR2 sequences are MNHEY and SVGAGI. The CDR3 has 16 residues. Trimming removed 0 bases at V and 7 bases at J, with 13 bases between. CDR3 nucleotide sequence: TGTGCCAGCAGTTACTCGAGGAGGCAGCCGAATTCACCCCTCCACTTT. Protein: CASSYSRRQPNSPLHF.

The V and J genes are TRBV4-3 and TRBJ1-6; TRBD1 matches 7 bases. The V gene end was trimmed by 0 bases and the J gene end by 6 bases; junction bases not matched to a gene: 2. CDR3 size: 15 residues. In germline, CDR1 is LGHNA, CDR2 YSLEER. The CDR3 sequence: CASSQEQGTNSPLHF. CDR3 nucleotide sequence: TGCGCCAGCAGCCAAGAACAGGGGACTAATTCACCCCTCCACTTT.

This clone was counted a few times. The gene calls are TRBV2 and TRBJ1-5, with 7 bases matching TRBD1. Unmatched junction bases numbered 6, after V lost 6 bases and J lost 7 bases. Germline CDR1 SNHLY, CDR2 FYNNEI. This CDR3 is built from 13 residues. CDR3 DNA: TGTGCCAGCAGAGGACAGGTCGGGCAGCCCCAGCATTTT. This gives the protein CASRGQVGQPQHF.

The rearrangement joins TRBV5-1 to TRBJ2-7; 9 bases map to TRBD1. Germline loops: CDR1 SGHRS, CDR2 YFSETQ. The CDR3 contains 14 residues. V trimming: 4 bases; J trimming: 5 bases; junction bases outside the gene matches: 7. For the CDR3, the DNA is TGCGCCAGCAGCCCCCCAAGGGACAGGGACGAGCAGTACTTC. This encodes CASSPPRDRDEQYF.

The rearrangement joins TRBV9 to TRBJ1-3; D might be TRBD1 (6 bases). CDR1 and CDR2 from the germline V gene are SGDLS and YYNGEE. The germline V and J ends were trimmed by 3 bases and 3 bases, with 7 bases remaining between them. The CDR3 length is 13 residues. For the CDR3, the DNA is TGTGCCAGCAGCGGGACAGTTGGAAACACCATATATTTT. Protein: CASSGTVGNTIYF.

The chain joins TRBV5-1 to TRBJ2-2; D uncertain. The length of the CDR3 is 13 residues. Germline assignment: CDR1 SGHRS and CDR2 YFSETQ. V lost 7 bases and J lost 1, with 8 bases in between. In DNA, the CDR3 is TGCGCCAGCGGACCTGAGAACACCGGGGAGCTGTTTTTT. As protein: CASGPENTGELFF.

The chain combines TRBV6-5 with TRBJ1-2; D is possibly TRBD1 (6 bases). Germline assignment: CDR1 MNHEY and CDR2 SVGAGI. Between the trimmed V and J ends, which lost 2 bases and 7 bases, there was a span of 11 bases. CDR3 size: 13 residues. The CDR3 reads CASSYARGIGYTF. In nucleotides, the CDR3 is TGTGCCAGCAGTTACGCCAGGGGAATTGGCTACACCTTC.

This chain uses TRBV6-5 with TRBJ2-7, with D perhaps assigned TRBD1 or TRBD2 (5 bases each). Germline loops: CDR1 MNHEY, CDR2 SVGAGI. The CDR3 has 14 residues. Trimming pared 8 bases from V and 0 bases from J, leaving 14 bases between. Here the CDR3 DNA reads TGTGCCAGCTACCGGGACCCAAGCTCCTACGAGCAGTACTTC. Amino acid sequence: CASYRDPSSYEQYF.